The TCR beta chain described here comes from a study of graft-versus-host responses after intestinal transplantation. Measured with immunoSEQ multiplex PCR; TCRdb has only the in-frame clones, and not every one. The data show 40,000 to 45,000 clones, with about 90% seen just once and about 2.5% held by the top ten. The sample consisted of PBMCs, taken approximately 320 days after intestinal transplant. The clonotype originates from a human patient who received an intestinal transplant, so some T cells may come from the graft donor.

CDR3 coding DNA: TGTGCCAGCAGGGGACAGGGGGCGACTCAGCCCCAGCATTTT. Translating gives CASRGQGATQPQHF. V usage is TRBV6-5 and J usage is TRBJ1-5, with 12 bases matching TRBD1. Germline trimming cut 6 bases from V and 6 bases from J; bases unmatched to any gene: 3. The CDR3 consists of 14 residues. The germline CDR1 and CDR2 sequences are MNHEY and SVGAGI.